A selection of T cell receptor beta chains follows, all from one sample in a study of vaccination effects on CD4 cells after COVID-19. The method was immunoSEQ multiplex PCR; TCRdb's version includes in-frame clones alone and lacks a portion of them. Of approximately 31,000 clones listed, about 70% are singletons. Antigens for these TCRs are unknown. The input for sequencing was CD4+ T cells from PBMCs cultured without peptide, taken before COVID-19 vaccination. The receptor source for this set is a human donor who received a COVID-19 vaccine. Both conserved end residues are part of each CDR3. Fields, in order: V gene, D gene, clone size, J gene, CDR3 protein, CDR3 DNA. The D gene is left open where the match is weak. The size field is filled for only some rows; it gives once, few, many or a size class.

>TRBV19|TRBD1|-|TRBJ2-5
CASSTGTGGIETQYF
TGTGCCAGTAGTACGGGGACAGGGGGGATCGAGACCCAGTACTTC
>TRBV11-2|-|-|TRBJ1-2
CASSLGAWPEHVYTF
TGTGCCAGCAGCTTAGGGGCATGGCCAGAACATGTCTACACCTTC
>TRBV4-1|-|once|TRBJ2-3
CASSQGPGAGTDTQYF
TGCGCCAGCAGCCAAGGTCCCGGAGCCGGCACAGATACGCAGTATTTT
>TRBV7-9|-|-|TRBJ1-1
CASWQLTEAFF
TGTGCCAGCTGGCAACTCACTGAAGCTTTCTTT
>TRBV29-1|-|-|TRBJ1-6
CSIQERYNSPLHF
TGCAGTATCCAGGAGCGGTATAATTCACCCCTCCACTTT
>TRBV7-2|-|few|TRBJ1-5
CASSLVSDQPQHF
TGTGCCAGCAGCTTAGTATCCGATCAGCCCCAGCATTTT
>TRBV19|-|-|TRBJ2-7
CASSMRDTPYEQYF
TGTGCCAGTAGTATGCGGGACACCCCCTACGAGCAGTACTTC
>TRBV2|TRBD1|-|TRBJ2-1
CASSITGTGEFF
TGTGCCAGCAGTATAACCGGGACAGGGGAGTTCTTC
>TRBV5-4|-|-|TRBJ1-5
CASSVDPTRQPQHF
TGTGCCAGCAGCGTCGACCCCACCCGGCAGCCCCAGCATTTT
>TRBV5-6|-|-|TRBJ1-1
CASSRGLGTTEAFF
TGTGCCAGCAGCCGGGGTCTCGGGACCACTGAAGCTTTCTTT
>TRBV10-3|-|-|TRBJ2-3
CAISEPGLTDTQYF
TGTGCCATCAGTGAGCCGGGACTGACAGATACGCAGTATTTT
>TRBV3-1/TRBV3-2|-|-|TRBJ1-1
CASSQEAGNTEAFF
TGTGCCAGCAGCCAAGAAGCAGGGAACACTGAAGCTTTCTTT
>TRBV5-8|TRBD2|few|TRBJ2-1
CASSLRSGRVNEQFF
TGTGCCAGCAGCTTAAGGAGCGGGAGGGTTAATGAGCAGTTCTTC
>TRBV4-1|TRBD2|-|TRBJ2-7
CASSQHPAGGGTYEQYF
TGCGCCAGCAGCCAACACCCAGCGGGGGGAGGGACCTACGAGCAGTACTTC
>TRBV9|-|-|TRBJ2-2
CASSVEGGLTGELFF
TGTGCCAGCAGCGTAGAGGGGGGACTAACCGGGGAGCTGTTTTTT
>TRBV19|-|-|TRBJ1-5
CASSIGGYMAQPQHF
TGTGCCAGTAGTATTGGGGGGTACATGGCTCAGCCCCAGCATTTT
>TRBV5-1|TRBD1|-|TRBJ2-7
CASSPAGGRPSYEQYF
TGCGCCAGCAGCCCGGCAGGGGGAAGGCCGTCCTACGAGCAGTACTTC
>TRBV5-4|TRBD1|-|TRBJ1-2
CASSSGQGWGGYTF
TGTGCCAGCAGCTCCGGACAGGGATGGGGAGGCTACACCTTC
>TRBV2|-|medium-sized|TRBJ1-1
CASSPGTSEAFF
TGTGCCAGCAGTCCCGGGACTTCTGAAGCTTTCTTT
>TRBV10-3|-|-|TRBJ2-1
CAISTNLDPLNEQFF
TGTGCCATCAGCACCAACCTCGACCCACTCAATGAGCAGTTCTTC
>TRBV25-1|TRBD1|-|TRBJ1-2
CASSARDRGNYGYTF
TGTGCCAGCAGTGCCAGGGACAGGGGGAACTATGGCTACACCTTC
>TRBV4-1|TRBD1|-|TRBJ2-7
CASSQGTGDYEQYF
TGCGCCAGCAGCCAAGGGACAGGGGACTACGAGCAGTACTTC
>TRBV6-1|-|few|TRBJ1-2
CASSESGGRGGYGYTF
TGTGCCAGCAGTGAAAGCGGGGGCAGGGGTGGCTATGGCTACACCTTC
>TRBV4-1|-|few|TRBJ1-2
CASSPRTAYYGYTF
TGCGCCAGCAGCCCACGGACAGCCTACTATGGCTACACCTTC
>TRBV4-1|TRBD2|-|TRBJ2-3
CASSQGLAGLLTDTQYF
TGCGCCAGCAGCCAAGGACTAGCGGGGTTGCTCACAGATACGCAGTATTTT
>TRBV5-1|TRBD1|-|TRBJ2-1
CASSFSGTGNNEQFF
TGCGCCAGCAGCTTCTCCGGGACAGGTAACAATGAGCAGTTCTTC
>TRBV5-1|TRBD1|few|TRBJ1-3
CASSLVGQGHGNTIYF
TGCGCCAGCAGCTTGGTGGGACAGGGGCACGGAAACACCATATATTTT
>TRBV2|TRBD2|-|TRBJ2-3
CASSAGTRSDTQYF
TGTGCCAGCAGTGCCGGGACTAGATCCGATACGCAGTATTTT
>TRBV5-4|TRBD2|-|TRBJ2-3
CASSLRLAGASTDTQYF
TGTGCCAGCAGCTTAAGACTAGCGGGGGCTAGCACAGATACGCAGTATTTT
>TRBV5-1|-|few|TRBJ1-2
CASSSDLYGYTF
TGCGCCAGCAGCTCAGATCTCTATGGCTACACCTTC
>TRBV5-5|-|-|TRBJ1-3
CASSVGGMNSGNTIYF
TGTGCCAGCAGTGTCGGTGGGATGAACTCTGGAAACACCATATATTTT
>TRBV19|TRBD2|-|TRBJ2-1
CASSIAGWGGGSYNEQFF
TGTGCCAGTAGTATTGCAGGGTGGGGGGGAGGCTCCTACAATGAGCAGTTCTTC
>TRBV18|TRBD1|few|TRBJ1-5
CASSVTGDSNQPQHF
TGTGCCAGCTCAGTAACAGGGGATAGCAATCAGCCCCAGCATTTT
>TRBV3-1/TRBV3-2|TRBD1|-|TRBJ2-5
CASSYGTGAETQYF
TGTGCCAGCAGCTATGGGACAGGGGCAGAGACCCAGTACTTC
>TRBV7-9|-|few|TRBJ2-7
CASSLWQNSYEQYF
TGTGCCAGCAGCTTGTGGCAGAATTCCTACGAGCAGTACTTC
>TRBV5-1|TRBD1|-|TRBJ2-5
CASRLTGGEETQYF
TGCGCCAGCCGTCTGACAGGGGGCGAAGAGACCCAGTACTTC
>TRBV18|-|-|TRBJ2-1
CASSPEIYNEQFF
TGTGCCAGCTCACCAGAGATATACAATGAGCAGTTCTTC
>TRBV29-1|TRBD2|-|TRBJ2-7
CSAILAGGSSYEQYF
TGCAGCGCTATCCTAGCGGGAGGGAGCTCTTACGAGCAGTACTTC
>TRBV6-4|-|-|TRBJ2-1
CASSDSDILNEQFF
TGTGCCAGCAGTGACTCGGATATCCTCAATGAGCAGTTCTTC
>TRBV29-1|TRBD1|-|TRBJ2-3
CSVSRQGGTDTQYF
TGCAGCGTTTCCCGACAGGGTGGCACAGATACGCAGTATTTT
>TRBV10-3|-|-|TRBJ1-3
CAISSDRISGNTIYF
TGTGCCATCAGTTCCGACCGAATCTCTGGAAACACCATATATTTT
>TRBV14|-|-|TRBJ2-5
CASSHRGQIPETQYF
TGTGCCAGCAGCCATCGCGGGCAAATCCCAGAGACCCAGTACTTC
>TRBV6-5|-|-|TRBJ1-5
CASSAQTAGNQPQHF
TGTGCCAGCAGCGCCCAGACCGCCGGCAATCAGCCCCAGCATTTT
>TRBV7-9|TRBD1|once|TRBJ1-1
CASSLNQGQNRVAF
TGTGCCAGCAGCTTAAACCAGGGACAGAACCGCGTCGCCTTT
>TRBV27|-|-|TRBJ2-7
CASSSRTGPYEQYF
TGTGCCAGCAGTTCTAGGACGGGGCCCTACGAGCAGTACTTC
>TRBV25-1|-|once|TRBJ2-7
CASSRESSYEQYF
TGTGCCAGCAGCAGGGAGAGCTCCTACGAGCAGTACTTC
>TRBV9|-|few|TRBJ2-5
CASSVTTPGTQYF
TGTGCCAGCAGCGTAACTACTCCAGGGACCCAGTACTTC
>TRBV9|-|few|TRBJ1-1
CASSVVYGGELGNTEAFF
TGTGCCAGCAGCGTAGTATATGGGGGTGAGCTGGGGAACACTGAAGCTTTCTTT
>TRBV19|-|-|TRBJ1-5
CASSTGRLGQPQHF
TGTGCCAGTAGTACAGGGCGACTTGGTCAGCCCCAGCATTTT
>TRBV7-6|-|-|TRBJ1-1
CASSPRVVFDTEAFF
TGTGCCAGCAGCCCCCGGGTAGTCTTTGACACTGAAGCTTTCTTT
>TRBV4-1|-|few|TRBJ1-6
CASRTRGDNSPLHF
TGCGCCAGCCGGACTAGGGGCGATAATTCACCCCTCCACTTT
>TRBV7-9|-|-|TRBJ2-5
CASSLPPQETQYF
TGTGCCAGCAGCCTTCCTCCTCAAGAGACCCAGTACTTC
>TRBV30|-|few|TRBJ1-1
CAWSRGGNTEAFF
TGTGCCTGGAGCCGAGGAGGGAACACTGAAGCTTTCTTT
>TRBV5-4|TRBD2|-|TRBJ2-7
CASSPTNGLAGYEQYF
TGTGCCAGCAGCCCCACGAATGGACTAGCGGGCTACGAGCAGTACTTC